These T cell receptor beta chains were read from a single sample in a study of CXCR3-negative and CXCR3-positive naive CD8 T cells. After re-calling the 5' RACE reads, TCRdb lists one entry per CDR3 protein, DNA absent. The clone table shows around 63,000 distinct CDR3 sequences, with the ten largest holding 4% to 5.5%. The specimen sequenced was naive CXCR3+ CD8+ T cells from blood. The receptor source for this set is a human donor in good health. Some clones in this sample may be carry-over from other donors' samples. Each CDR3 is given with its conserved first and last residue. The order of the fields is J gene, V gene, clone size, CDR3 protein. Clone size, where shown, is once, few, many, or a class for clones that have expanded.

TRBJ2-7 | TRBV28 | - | CASSSRDNYEQYF
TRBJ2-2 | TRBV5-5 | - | CASRSGYSAGELFF
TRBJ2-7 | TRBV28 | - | CASSWGSHEQYF
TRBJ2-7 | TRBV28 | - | CASSLTTGSYEQYF
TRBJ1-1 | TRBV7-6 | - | CASSSRQGTEAFF
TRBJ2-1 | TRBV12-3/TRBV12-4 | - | CASNRGSYNEQFF
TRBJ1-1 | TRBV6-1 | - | CASSERVGVTEAFF
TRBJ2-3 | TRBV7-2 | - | CASSVRLAGEDTQYF
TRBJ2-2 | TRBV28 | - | CASNKIASAGELFF
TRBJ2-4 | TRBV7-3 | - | CASSFTGAAKNIQYF
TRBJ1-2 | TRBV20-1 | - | CSARDYDSYYGYTF
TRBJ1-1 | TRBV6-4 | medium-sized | CASSTQDITNTEAFF
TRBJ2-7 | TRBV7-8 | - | CASSLAGTTSGEYEQYF
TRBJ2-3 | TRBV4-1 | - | CASSQVPGTYSTDTQYF
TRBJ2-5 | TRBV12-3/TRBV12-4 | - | CASSLGLRETQYF
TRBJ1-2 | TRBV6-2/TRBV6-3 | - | CASSYSRVLNYGYTF
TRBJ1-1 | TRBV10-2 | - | CASSVLQEKNTEAFF
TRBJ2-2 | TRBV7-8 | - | CASSLVAGGLNTGELFF
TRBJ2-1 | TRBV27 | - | CASGPRGGGYNEQFF
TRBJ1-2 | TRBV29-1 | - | CSVRTGEAYGYTF
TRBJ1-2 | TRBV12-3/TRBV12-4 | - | CASSFPGSYGYTF
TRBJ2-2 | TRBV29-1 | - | CSARQGLGGELFF
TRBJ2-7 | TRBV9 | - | CASSGGSHYEQYF
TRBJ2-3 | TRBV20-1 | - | CSARTGVGDTQYF